The 26 T cell receptor beta chains below all came from one sample that was sequenced in a study of blood T cell repertoires in COVID-19. Generated by immunoSEQ multiplex PCR, the TCRdb table keeps only in-frame clones and is missing some. Found here are around 450,000 clones, roughly 91% of them singletons; the top ten hold approximately 0.65%. Sequencing input: PBMCs or T cells enriched from blood (not recorded which). These TCRs come from a man younger than 30 who had recovered from COVID-19.

The CDR3 nucleotides are TGTGCCAGCAGCTCGACCCGATCCACAGCAAACTATGGCTACACCTTC. It is translated as CASSSTRSTANYGYTF. The rearrangement uses TRBV5-4 and TRBJ1-2; D is unresolved. Germline loops: CDR1 SGHNT, CDR2 YYREEE (reference sequence). The ends were cut back, 3 bases at V and 2 bases at J, with 17 bases in the middle. This CDR3 is built from 16 residues.

This clone has just a few counts. Sequence at one end of the junction differs from germline and may be a read error. The rearrangement joins TRBV28 to TRBJ1-1, with TRBD1 matching 9 bases. The CDR3 is 15 residues long. Germline-derived CDR1 and CDR2 are MDHEN and SYDVKM. CDR3 residues: CASTLQGAQLTEAFF. The CDR3 DNA reads as TGTGCCAGCACTTTACAGGGGGCGCAGCTTACTGAAGCTTTCTTT.

The chain uses TRBV2 and TRBJ2-5; unclear D gene. The CDR3 is 12 residues long. Germline values: CDR1 SNHLY, CDR2 FYNNEI. V lost 6 bases to trimming and J lost 5 bases, with 10 bases between them. The CDR3 bases are TGTGCCAGCAGATCGGAGCATGAGACCCAGTACTTC. It codes for CASRSEHETQYF.

The CDR3 DNA reads as TGTGCCAGCAGTGACGGGCAGGGTAGCGGCACTGAAGCTTTCTTT. Protein product: CASSDGQGSGTEAFF. The chain uses TRBV6-4 and TRBJ1-1; possible D gene TRBD1, 5 bases. CDR3 length equals 15 residues. The V gene's germline CDR1 is MRHNA and CDR2 SNTAGT. The V end lost 2 bases, the J end lost 4 bases, and 14 bases lay between the germline ends.

The V and J genes are TRBV28 and TRBJ1-4; 8 nucleotides agree with TRBD1. The V gene's germline CDR1 is MDHEN and CDR2 SYDVKM. The CDR3 sequence is 15 residues long. With 2 bases clipped from V and 8 bases from J, the junction kept 7 bases outside the gene matches. CDR3 residues: CASSLPQGASEKLFF. The CDR3 bases are TGTGCCAGCAGTTTACCCCAGGGGGCTTCGGAAAAACTGTTTTTT.

The chain carries TRBV4-1 and TRBJ1-4, with 9 bases that match TRBD1. With 3 bases clipped from V and 4 bases from J, the junction kept 9 bases outside the gene matches. This CDR3 is built from 17 residues. CDR1 is MGHRA, CDR2 YSYEKL, per germline. The CDR3 spells CASSQPGQGLLNEKLFF. In DNA form, the CDR3 reads TGCGCCAGCAGCCAGCCGGGACAGGGCCTTCTTAATGAAAAACTGTTTTTT.

The chain recombines TRBV7-2 with TRBJ1-2, with 7 positions matching TRBD1. V was clipped by 5 bases and J by 6 bases; unmatched bases: 12. This CDR3 comprises 15 residues. CDR1 is SGHTA and CDR2 is FQGNSA in the germline V gene. CDR3 residues: CASSPRGQKSNGYTF. CDR3 bases: TGTGCCAGCAGCCCACGGGGACAGAAAAGCAATGGCTACACCTTC. Combining the CDR3 with reference TRBV7-2 and TRBJ1-2 gives the whole variable domain GAGVSQSPSNKVTEKGKDVELRCDPISGHTALYWYRQSLGQGLEFLIYFQGNSAPDKSGLPSDRFSAERTGGSVSTLTIQRTQQEDSAVYLCASSPRGQKSNGYTFGSGTRLTVV.

J is TRBJ1-1 and V is TRBV4-2; D may be TRBD1 (6 bases). Germline V gene lookup returns CDR1 LGHNA and CDR2 YNFKEQ. The CDR3 runs to 18 residues. The ends were cut back, 2 bases at V and 0 bases at J, with 19 bases in the middle. As DNA, the CDR3 is TGTGCCAGCAGCCAACTCCCCGGAGGGGGGGTAATGAACACTGAAGCTTTCTTT. Translating gives CASSQLPGGGVMNTEAFF.

This chain links TRBV19 with TRBJ1-2, with D maybe TRBD1 (6 bases). The CDR3 length is 16 residues. The ends were cut back, 4 bases at V and 0 bases at J, with 15 bases in the middle. Germline V gives CDR1 LNHDA, CDR2 SQIVND (reference sequence). The CDR3 bases are TGTGCCAGTAGTAGATACGGACAGCAAGCTAACTATGGCTACACCTTC. As protein: CASSRYGQQANYGYTF. Full variable domain (outside the CDR3, taken from reference TRBV19 and TRBJ1-2): DGGITQSPKYLFRKEGQNVTLSCEQNLNHDAMYWYRQDPGQGLRLIYYSQIVNDFQKGDIAEGYSVSREKKESFPLTVTSAQKNPTAFYLCASSRYGQQANYGYTFGSGTRLTVV.

The table lists this clone with a count of one. V is TRBV7-9 and J is TRBJ1-2; D is possibly TRBD1 (6 bases). Germline lookup yields CDR1 SEHNR and CDR2 FQNEAQ (reference sequence). The CDR3 has 14 residues. The ends were cut back, 6 bases at V and 4 bases at J, with 15 bases in the middle. DNA of the CDR3: TGTGCCAGCAGTTTAAACACGGACAGCTATGGCTACACCTTC. Translating it yields CASSLNTDSYGYTF.

The chain joins TRBV29-1 to TRBJ2-1, with 8 bases matching TRBD2. Germline CDR1 reads SQVTM; CDR2 reads ANQGSEA. The CDR3 loop spans 15 amino acids. The junction had 12 bases not matched to a gene; V was cut back by 2 bases and J by 9 bases. CDR3 sequence (DNA): TGCAGCGTTGAACGCGGGGGGAGCCTTTTGGTTGAGCAGTTCTTC. This codes for CSVERGGSLLVEQFF.

The V call is TRBV5-1, the J call TRBJ1-6; the match to TRBD1 covers 7 bases. Germline V gene data show CDR1 as SGHRS and CDR2 as YFSETQ. The junction had 4 bases not matched to a gene; V was cut back by 3 bases and J by 4 bases. The CDR3 spans 15 residues. The CDR3 DNA reads TGCGCCAGCAGCTCACAGGGGATGTATAATTCACCCCTCCACTTT. It yields the protein CASSSQGMYNSPLHF. The full variable domain, its missing parts supplied by reference TRBV5-1 and TRBJ1-6, is KAGVTQTPRYLIKTRGQQVTLSCSPISGHRSVSWYQQTPGQGLQFLFEYFSETQRNKGNFPGRFSGRQFSNSRSEMNVSTLELGDSALYLCASSSQGMYNSPLHFGNGTRLTVT.

The chain has TRBV2 and TRBJ1-1, with D hard to call. V lost 7 bases to trimming and J lost 3 bases, with 12 bases between them. Germline V gives CDR1 SNHLY, CDR2 FYNNEI. The CDR3 runs 13 residues. The CDR3 DNA sequence: TGTGCCAGCACGAGGGTGTTGGACACTGAAGCTTTCTTT. Translated, it gives CASTRVLDTEAFF.

The count of this clone is one. The chain is built from TRBV28 and TRBJ2-7; D is unresolved. Germline V gene sequence: CDR1 MDHEN, CDR2 SYDVKM. The CDR3 is 11 amino acids. Trimming removed 3 bases at V and 3 bases at J, with 3 bases between. The CDR3: CASSFSYEQYF. CDR3 nucleotides: TGTGCCAGCAGTTTCAGCTACGAGCAGTACTTC.

The chain is built from TRBV28 and TRBJ1-1, with 9 bases matching TRBD1. Germline CDR1 reads MDHEN; CDR2 reads SYDVKM. Trimming removed 4 bases from V and 3 bases from J; junction bases left unmatched: 6. The CDR3 sequence is 15 residues long. CDR3 in DNA: TGTGCCAGCAGTTATGGGGACAGGGCTGACACTGAAGCTTTCTTT. This encodes CASSYGDRADTEAFF. Full variable domain (missing parts from reference TRBV28 and TRBJ1-1): DVKVTQSSRYLVKRTGEKVFLECVQDMDHENMFWYRQDPGLGLRLIYFSYDVKMKEKGDIPEGYSVSREKKERFSLILESASTNQTSMYLCASSYGDRADTEAFFGQGTRLTVV.

The J gene is TRBJ1-1, the V gene TRBV20-1; the D is unclear. Germline-derived CDR1 and CDR2 are DFQATT and SNEGSKA (reference sequence). This CDR3 spans 12 amino acids. The V end lost 3 bases, the J end lost 1 base, and 6 bases lay between the germline ends. The CDR3 DNA reads as TGCAGTGCTAGTCCAGAGAACACTGAAGCTTTCTTT. It yields the protein CSASPENTEAFF.

The CDR3 DNA reads as TGTGCCTGGAGTGTACGAATCCCAACCCGCGGAGCTTTCTTT. This gives the protein CAWSVRIPTRGAFF. V is TRBV30 and J is TRBJ1-1; no clear D. Germline lookup yields CDR1 GTSNPN and CDR2 SVGIG (reference sequence). V lost 0 bases, J lost 10 bases, and 18 bases lay in between. There are 14 residues in the CDR3. Filled out from reference TRBV30 and TRBJ1-1, the complete variable domain reads SQTIHQWPATLVQPVGSPLSLECTVEGTSNPNLYWYRQAAGRGLQLLFYSVGIGQISSEVPQNLSASRPQDRQFILSSKKLLLSDSGFYLCAWSVRIPTRGAFFGQGTRLTVV.

V and J are TRBV5-6 and TRBJ2-1, with a weak D call TRBD1 (6 bases). The CDR3 is made up of 14 amino acids. Germline V gene data show CDR1 as SGHDT and CDR2 as YYEEEE. Trimming took off 0 bases at V and 4 bases at J, with 8 bases between the two ends. The CDR3: CASSLDRAYNEQFF. CDR3 sequence (DNA): TGTGCCAGCAGCTTGGACAGGGCTTACAATGAGCAGTTCTTC.

The V call is TRBV3-1 (or the pseudogene TRBV3-2), the J call TRBJ1-6; D may be TRBD1 (6 bases). Trimming removed 1 base at V and 7 bases at J, with 11 bases between. From germline, CDR1 is LGHDT and CDR2 YNNKEL (reference sequence). This CDR3 spans 15 amino acids. DNA for the CDR3: TGTGCCAGCAGCCAAGGCGGACAGATAAATTCACCCCTCCACTTT. Translation: CASSQGGQINSPLHF.

This clone showed up just once. This sequence joins TRBV13 and TRBJ2-2; D perhaps matches TRBD2 (5 bases). The CDR3 totals 15 residues. Germline CDR1 PRHDT, CDR2 FYEKMQ (reference sequence). With 5 bases removed from V and 5 bases from J, the gap between germline ends came to 15 bases. The CDR3 coding sequence is TGTGCCAGCAGCACAGAGGGCCGGGAAACCGGGGAGCTGTTTTTT. This translates into CASSTEGRETGELFF.

The rearrangement joins TRBV29-1 to TRBJ1-1; 9 bases agree with TRBD1. This CDR3 region has 13 residues. Germline lookup yields CDR1 SQVTM and CDR2 ANQGSEA. V lost 4 bases and J lost 11; bases outside the gene matches: 11. The DNA for the CDR3 is TGCAGCGTTGCTCAGCGGGGGACAGGGATGGCTTTCTTT. Its translation is CSVAQRGTGMAFF.

The V and J genes are TRBV27 and TRBJ1-6; the match to TRBD1 covers 7 bases. The CDR3 is 13 amino acids. Germline-derived CDR1 and CDR2 are MNHEY and SMNVEV (reference sequence). Trimming cost V 6 bases and J 8 bases; bases outside gene matches: 4. The DNA of the CDR3 is TGTGCCAGCAGCCTCACAGGGGATTCACCCCTCCACTTT. Translated, it gives CASSLTGDSPLHF.

The rearrangement links TRBV30 to TRBJ2-7, with 11 bases that match TRBD2. V lost 2 bases and J lost 8; bases outside the gene matches: 5. CDR3 size: 13 residues. Germline V gene sequence: CDR1 GTSNPN, CDR2 SVGIG (reference sequence). CDR3 protein: CAWSPGLADQQYF. CDR3 nucleotide sequence: TGTGCCTGGAGTCCGGGACTAGCGGATCAGCAGTACTTC.

The chain uses TRBV5-1 and TRBJ2-3, with D unclear. Germline assignment: CDR1 SGHRS and CDR2 YFSETQ. The V gene lost 0 bases and the J gene lost 4 bases, with 9 bases spanning the gap. This CDR3 is built from 14 residues. The CDR3 nucleotides are TGCGCCAGCAGCTTGGCCCTTAGCTCAGATACGCAGTATTTT. This encodes CASSLALSSDTQYF.

This clone occurred once. The chain couples TRBV7-6 to TRBJ2-7, with 9 nucleotides matching TRBD1. Looked up from germline, CDR1 is SGHVS and CDR2 is FNYEAQ. V lost 0 bases and J lost 2; bases outside the gene matches: 14. The CDR3 runs 19 residues. The CDR3 nucleotides are TGTGCCAGCAGCTTAGCGGCCGGGACAGGGACCTCAGGGACCTACGAGCAGTACTTC. It yields the protein CASSLAAGTGTSGTYEQYF.

The chain joins TRBV9 to TRBJ2-6; TRBD1 matches 9 bases. V shed 7 bases, J shed 0 bases, and the junction held 11 bases outside the gene matches. The germline V gene has CDR1 SGDLS and CDR2 YYNGEE. The CDR3 spans 18 residues. The CDR3 loop is CASAPSGQGVSGANVLTF. CDR3 DNA sequence: TGTGCCAGCGCCCCATCGGGACAGGGCGTCTCTGGGGCCAACGTCCTGACTTTC.